This T cell receptor (beta chain) was found in a study of T cells after yellow fever vaccination. Study observations and caveats: The appearance of a small share of clonotypes in both CD4 and CD8 compartments was observed. Booster samples showed a return of most primary-vaccination clones (approximately 96% CD4, approximately 88% CD8).

Universal primer sites and UMIs were introduced during 5'RACE template-switching synthesis of TCR cDNA. MiXCR, run by TCRdb on the 5' RACE reads, gives a single entry per CDR3 protein. The sample has approximately 120,000 distinct CDR3 sequences; roughly 15% are singletons. This clonotype was seen a handful of times. Its specificity is unknown. The input for sequencing was CD8+ T cells sorted from PBMCs, taken 5 days after the yellow fever booster vaccination. This receptor was taken from a man younger than 35 who received the YFV17D yellow fever vaccine.

CDR3 region: CASSFEYPGPSLYGYTF. CDR3 bases: TGTGCCAGCAGCTTTGAGTACCCGGGGCCAAGTTTGTATGGCTACACCTTC. The chain couples TRBV7-2 to TRBJ1-2; tentative D call: TRBD1 (5 bases). There are 17 residues in the CDR3. Germline V gene data show CDR1 as SGHTA and CDR2 as FQGNSA. Trimming removed 3 bases from V and 5 bases from J, with 22 bases in between.